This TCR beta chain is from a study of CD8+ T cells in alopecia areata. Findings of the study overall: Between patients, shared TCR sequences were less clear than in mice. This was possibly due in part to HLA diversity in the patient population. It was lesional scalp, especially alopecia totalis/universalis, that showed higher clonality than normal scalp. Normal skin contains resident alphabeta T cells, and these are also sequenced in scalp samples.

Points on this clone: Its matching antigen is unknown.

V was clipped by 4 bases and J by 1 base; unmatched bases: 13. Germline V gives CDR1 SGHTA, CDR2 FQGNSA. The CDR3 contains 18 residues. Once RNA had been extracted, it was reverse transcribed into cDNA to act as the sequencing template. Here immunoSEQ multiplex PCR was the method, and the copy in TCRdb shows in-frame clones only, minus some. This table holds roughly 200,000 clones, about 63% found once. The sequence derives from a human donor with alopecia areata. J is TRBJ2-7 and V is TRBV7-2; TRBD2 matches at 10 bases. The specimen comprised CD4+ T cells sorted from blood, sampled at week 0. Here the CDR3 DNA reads TGTGCCAGCAGCTCCTCTCCGCCCCTAGCGGGGGTATCCTACGAGCAGTACTTC. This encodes CASSSSPPLAGVSYEQYF.